The source of this T cell receptor (beta chain) is a study of regulatory T cells in long-lasting Graves disease. Time point denoted: newly diagnosed GD, antithyroid drugs for less than 3 months. PBMC-extracted RNA yielded the TCR library. The CDR3 is made up of 14 amino acids. Germline V gene data show CDR1 as GTSNPN and CDR2 as SVGIG (reference sequence). J gave up 9 bases and V 2 bases, and 8 bases lay outside the gene matches. Building of the TCR beta libraries involved iRepertoire HTBI primers and Arm-PCR of CDR3 regions. TCRdb analysed the multiplex PCR reads with MiXCR anew, one entry per CDR3 protein. The sample has 400,000 to 650,000 distinct CDR3 sequences, about 16% seen once. General study points: Lower TCR diversity was seen in persistent Graves' patients than in newly diagnosed ones. Preferential use of TRBV28, TRBJ1-2 and TRBJ2-5 was seen in persistent disease.

As for this clonotype: Its antigen is not known.

The sample also formed part of further work on T cells in Graves' hyperthyroidism and ophthalmopathy. That report notes: Exclusion of patients followed from uncontrolled infection, other autoimmune disease, pregnancy or lactation.

Specimen: peripheral blood mononuclear cells (PBMCs), collected at new diagnosis, from a patient treated with antithyroid drugs. This clonotype originated in a middle-aged woman with Graves disease. The chain recombines TRBV30 with TRBJ2-1, with 9 nucleotides matching TRBD1. The CDR3 DNA reads as TGTGCCTGGAGTACCCGGGACAGGGTTGTTGAGCAGTTCTTC. Translated: CAWSTRDRVVEQFF.